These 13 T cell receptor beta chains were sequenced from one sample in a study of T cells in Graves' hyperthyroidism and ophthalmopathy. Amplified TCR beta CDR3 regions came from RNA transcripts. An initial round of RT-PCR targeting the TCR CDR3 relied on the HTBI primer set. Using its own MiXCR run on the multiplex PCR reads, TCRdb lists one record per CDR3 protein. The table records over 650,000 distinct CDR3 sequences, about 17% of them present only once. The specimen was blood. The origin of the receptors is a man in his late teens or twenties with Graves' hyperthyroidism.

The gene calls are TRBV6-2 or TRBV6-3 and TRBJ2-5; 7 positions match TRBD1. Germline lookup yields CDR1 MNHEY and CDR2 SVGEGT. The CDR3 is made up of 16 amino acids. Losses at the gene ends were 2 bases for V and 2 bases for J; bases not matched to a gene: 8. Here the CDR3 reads CASSYDQGQWQETQYF. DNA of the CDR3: TGTGCCAGCAGTTACGACCAGGGACAGTGGCAAGAGACCCAGTACTTC.

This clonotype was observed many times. The CDR3 loop reads CASSIGSLWRGYTF. The CDR3 DNA reads as TGTGCCAGTAGTATCGGCAGCCTTTGGCGTGGCTACACCTTC. The V and J genes are TRBV19 and TRBJ1-2; no clear D gene. Germline V lookup: CDR1 LNHDA, CDR2 SQIVND (reference sequence). The CDR3 sequence is 14 residues long. The V end was cut by 3 bases, the J end by 7 bases, with 15 bases between.

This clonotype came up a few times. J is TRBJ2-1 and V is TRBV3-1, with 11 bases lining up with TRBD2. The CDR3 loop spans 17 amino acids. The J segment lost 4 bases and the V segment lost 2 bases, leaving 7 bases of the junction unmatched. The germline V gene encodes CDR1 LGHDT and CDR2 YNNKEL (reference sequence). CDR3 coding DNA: TGTGCCAGCAGCCAACCATATGGGACTAGCGGTTACAATGAGCAGTTCTTC. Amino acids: CASSQPYGTSGYNEQFF.

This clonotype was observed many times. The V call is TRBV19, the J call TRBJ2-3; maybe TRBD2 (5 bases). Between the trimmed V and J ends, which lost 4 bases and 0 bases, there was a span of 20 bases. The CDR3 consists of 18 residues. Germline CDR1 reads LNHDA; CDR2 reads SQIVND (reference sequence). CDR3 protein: CASSTTGLVLSSTDTQYF. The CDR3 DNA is TGTGCCAGTAGTACGACTGGACTGGTTCTTTCTAGCACAGATACGCAGTATTTT.

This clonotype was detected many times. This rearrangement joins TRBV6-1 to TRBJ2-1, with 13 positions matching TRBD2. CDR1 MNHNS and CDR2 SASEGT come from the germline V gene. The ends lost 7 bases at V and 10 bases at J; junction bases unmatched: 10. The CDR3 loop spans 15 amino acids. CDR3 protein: CASTKLAGGPLEQFF. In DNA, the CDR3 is TGTGCCAGCACCAAACTAGCGGGAGGGCCTTTAGAGCAGTTCTTC.

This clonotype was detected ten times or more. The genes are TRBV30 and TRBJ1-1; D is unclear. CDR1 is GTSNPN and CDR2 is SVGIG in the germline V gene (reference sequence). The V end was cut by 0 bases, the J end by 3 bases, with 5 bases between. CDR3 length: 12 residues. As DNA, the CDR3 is TGTGCCTGGAGTGTTCTCTACACTGAAGCTTTCTTT. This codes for CAWSVLYTEAFF.

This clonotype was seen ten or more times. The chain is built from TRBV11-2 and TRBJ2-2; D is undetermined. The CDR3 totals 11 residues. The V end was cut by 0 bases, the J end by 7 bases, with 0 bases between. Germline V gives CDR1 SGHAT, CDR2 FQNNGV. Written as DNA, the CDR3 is TGTGCCAGCAGCTTAGACGGGGAGCTGTTTTTT. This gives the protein CASSLDGELFF.

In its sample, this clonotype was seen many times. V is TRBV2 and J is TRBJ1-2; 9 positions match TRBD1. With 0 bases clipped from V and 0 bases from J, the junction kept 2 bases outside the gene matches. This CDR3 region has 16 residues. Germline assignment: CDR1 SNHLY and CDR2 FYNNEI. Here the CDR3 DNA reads TGTGCCAGCAGTGAAGCAGGACAGGGGCCTAACTATGGCTACACCTTC. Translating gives CASSEAGQGPNYGYTF.

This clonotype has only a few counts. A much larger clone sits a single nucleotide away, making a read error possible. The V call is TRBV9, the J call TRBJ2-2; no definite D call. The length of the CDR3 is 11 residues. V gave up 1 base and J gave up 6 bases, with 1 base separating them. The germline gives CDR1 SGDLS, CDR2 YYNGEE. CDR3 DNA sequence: TGTGCCAGCAGCGTACCCGGGGAGCTGTTTTTT. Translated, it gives CASSVPGELFF.

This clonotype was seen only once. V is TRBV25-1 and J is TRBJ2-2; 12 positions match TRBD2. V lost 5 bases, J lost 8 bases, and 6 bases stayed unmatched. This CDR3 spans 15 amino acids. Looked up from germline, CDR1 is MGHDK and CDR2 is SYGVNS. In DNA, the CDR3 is TGTGCCAGCAGTAAACTAGCGGGAGGACCGGGGGAGCTGTTTTTT. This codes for CASSKLAGGPGELFF.

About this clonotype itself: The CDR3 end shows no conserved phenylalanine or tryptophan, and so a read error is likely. Here the CDR3 reads CASSLLGQGAGSPLHS. The CDR3 DNA sequence: TGTGCCAGCAGCTTGCTGGGACAGGGGGCAGGTTCACCCCTCCACTCT. The rearrangement links TRBV7-3 to TRBJ1-6, with 12 positions matching TRBD1. CDR3 size: 16 residues. The V and J ends lost 3 bases and 9 bases, in that order; junction bases with no gene match: 6. Germline-derived CDR1 and CDR2 are SGHTA and FQGTGA.

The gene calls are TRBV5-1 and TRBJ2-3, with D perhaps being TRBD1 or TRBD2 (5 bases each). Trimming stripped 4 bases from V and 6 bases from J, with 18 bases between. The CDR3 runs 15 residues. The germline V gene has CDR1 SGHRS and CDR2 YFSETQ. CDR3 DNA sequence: TGCGCCAGCAGCCTCGGGGCCCGCCGACCCGATACGCAGTATTTT. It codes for CASSLGARRPDTQYF.

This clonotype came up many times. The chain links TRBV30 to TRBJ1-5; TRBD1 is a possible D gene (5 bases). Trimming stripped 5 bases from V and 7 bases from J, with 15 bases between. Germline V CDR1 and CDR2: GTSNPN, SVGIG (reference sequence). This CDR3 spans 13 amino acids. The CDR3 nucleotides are TGTGCCTGGGGGACGGAGTTTAGCCAGCCCCAGCATTTT. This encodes CAWGTEFSQPQHF.